This T cell receptor (beta chain) appears in the sequencing data of a study of T cell changes during pregnancy in multiple sclerosis. Method: immunoSEQ multiplex PCR; TCRdb's copy keeps in-frame clones and lacks some. The data contain more than 65,000 clones, 80% to 95% of them singletons. Looked up from germline, CDR1 is MNHEY and CDR2 is SVGAGI. The CDR3 is 15 residues long. The V end lost 4 bases, the J end lost 4 bases, and 16 bases lay between the germline ends. The source material was CD4+ T cells from peripheral blood mononuclear cells, sampled before pregnancy. The source of this sequence is a female donor with multiple sclerosis, enrolled in a pregnancy study. J is TRBJ2-5 and V is TRBV6-5; the D gene is possibly TRBD2 (7 bases). The CDR3 sequence is CASSSLGGVGETQYF. CDR3 DNA: TGTGCCAGCAGTTCTTTAGGGGGGGTAGGAGAGACCCAGTACTTC.